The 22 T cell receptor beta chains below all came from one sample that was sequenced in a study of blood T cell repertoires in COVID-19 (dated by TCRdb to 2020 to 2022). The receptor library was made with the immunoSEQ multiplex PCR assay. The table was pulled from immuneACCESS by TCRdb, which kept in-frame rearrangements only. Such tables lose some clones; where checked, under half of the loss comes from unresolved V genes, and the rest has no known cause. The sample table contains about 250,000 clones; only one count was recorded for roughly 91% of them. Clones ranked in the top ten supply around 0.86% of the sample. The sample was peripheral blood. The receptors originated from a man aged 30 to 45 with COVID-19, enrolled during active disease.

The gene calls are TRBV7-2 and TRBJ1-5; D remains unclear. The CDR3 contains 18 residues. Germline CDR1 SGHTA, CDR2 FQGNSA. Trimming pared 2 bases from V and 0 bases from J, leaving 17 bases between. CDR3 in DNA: TGTGCCAGCAGCTTAACAACAACGGAGGTTTATAGCAATCAGCCCCAGCATTTT. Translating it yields CASSLTTTEVYSNQPQHF.

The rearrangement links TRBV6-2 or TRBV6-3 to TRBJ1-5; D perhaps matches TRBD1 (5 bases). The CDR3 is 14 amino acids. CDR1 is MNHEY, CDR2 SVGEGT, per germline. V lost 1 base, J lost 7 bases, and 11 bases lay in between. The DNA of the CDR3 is TGTGCCAGCAGTTACTTCGGGGGGATACAGCCCCAGCATTTT. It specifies CASSYFGGIQPQHF.

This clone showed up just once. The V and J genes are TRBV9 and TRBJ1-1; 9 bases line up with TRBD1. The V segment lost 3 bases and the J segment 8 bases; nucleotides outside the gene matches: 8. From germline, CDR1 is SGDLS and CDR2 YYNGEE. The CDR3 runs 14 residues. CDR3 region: CASSDGTGRLEAFF. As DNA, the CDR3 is TGTGCCAGCAGCGACGGGACAGGGAGGTTAGAAGCTTTCTTT. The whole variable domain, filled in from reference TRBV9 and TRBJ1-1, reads DSGVTQTPKHLITATGQRVTLRCSPRSGDLSVYWYQQSLDQGLQFLIQYYNGEERAKGNILERFSAQQFPDLHSELNLSSLELGDSALYFCASSDGTGRLEAFFGQGTRLTVV.

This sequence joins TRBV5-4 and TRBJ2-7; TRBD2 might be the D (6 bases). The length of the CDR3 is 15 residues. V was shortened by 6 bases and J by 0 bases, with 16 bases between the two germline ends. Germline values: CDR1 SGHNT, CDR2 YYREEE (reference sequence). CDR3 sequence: CASTMGSGVSYEQYF. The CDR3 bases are TGTGCCAGCACCATGGGGTCGGGGGTCTCCTACGAGCAGTACTTC. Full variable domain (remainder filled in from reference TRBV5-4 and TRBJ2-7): ETGVTQSPTHLIKTRGQQVTLRCSSQSGHNTVSWYQQALGQGPQFIFQYYREEENGRGNFPPRFSGLQFPNYSSELNVNALELDDSALYLCASTMGSGVSYEQYFGPGTRLTVT.

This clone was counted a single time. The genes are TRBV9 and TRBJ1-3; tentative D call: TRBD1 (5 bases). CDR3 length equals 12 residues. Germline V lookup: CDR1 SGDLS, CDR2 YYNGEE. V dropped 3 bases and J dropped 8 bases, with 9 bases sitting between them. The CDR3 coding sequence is TGTGCCAGCAGCGGGGGGGTAGACACCATATATTTT. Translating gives CASSGGVDTIYF.

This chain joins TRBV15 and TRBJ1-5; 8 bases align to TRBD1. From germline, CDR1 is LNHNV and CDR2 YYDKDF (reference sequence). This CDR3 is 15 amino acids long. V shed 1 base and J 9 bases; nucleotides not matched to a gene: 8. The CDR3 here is CATSRGRQGRRPQHF. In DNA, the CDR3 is TGTGCCACCAGCAGAGGGAGACAGGGGAGACGGCCCCAGCATTTT.

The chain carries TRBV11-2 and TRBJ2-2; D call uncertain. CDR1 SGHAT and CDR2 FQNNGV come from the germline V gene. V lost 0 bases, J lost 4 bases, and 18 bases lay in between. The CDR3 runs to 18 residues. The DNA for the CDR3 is TGTGCCAGCAGCTTAGATTTGACGATAATTGCGGCCACCGGGGAGCTGTTTTTT. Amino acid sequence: CASSLDLTIIAATGELFF.

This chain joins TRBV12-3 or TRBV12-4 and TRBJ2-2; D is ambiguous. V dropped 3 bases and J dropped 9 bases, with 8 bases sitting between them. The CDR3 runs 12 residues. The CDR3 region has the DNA TGTGCCAGCAGTTTCCGTGTCTGGGAGCTGTTTTTT. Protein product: CASSFRVWELFF.

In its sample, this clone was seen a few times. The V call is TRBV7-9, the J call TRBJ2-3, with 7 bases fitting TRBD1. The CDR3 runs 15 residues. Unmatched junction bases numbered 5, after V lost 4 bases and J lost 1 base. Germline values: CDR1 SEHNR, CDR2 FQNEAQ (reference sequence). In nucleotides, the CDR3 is TGTGCCAGCAGCTGGAGCGGACAGGGCACAGATACGCAGTATTTT. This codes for CASSWSGQGTDTQYF. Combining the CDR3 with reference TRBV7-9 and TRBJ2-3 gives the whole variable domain DTGVSQNPRHKITKRGQNVTFRCDPISEHNRLYWYRQTLGQGPEFLTYFQNEAQLEKSRLLSDRFSAERPKGSFSTLEIQRTEQGDSAMYLCASSWSGQGTDTQYFGPGTRLTVL.

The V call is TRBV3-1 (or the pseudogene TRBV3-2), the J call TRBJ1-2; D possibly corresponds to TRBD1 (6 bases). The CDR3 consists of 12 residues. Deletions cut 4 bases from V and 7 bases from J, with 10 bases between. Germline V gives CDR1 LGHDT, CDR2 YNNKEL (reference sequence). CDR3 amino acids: CASSLQGSGYTF. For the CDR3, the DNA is TGTGCCAGCAGCCTACAGGGTAGTGGCTACACCTTC.

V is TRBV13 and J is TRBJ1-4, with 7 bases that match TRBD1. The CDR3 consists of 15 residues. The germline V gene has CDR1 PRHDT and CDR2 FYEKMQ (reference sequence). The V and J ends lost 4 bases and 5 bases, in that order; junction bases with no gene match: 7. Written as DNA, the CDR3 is TGTGCCAGCAGCTCATACAGGGGAAGGAATGAAAAACTGTTTTTT. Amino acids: CASSSYRGRNEKLFF.

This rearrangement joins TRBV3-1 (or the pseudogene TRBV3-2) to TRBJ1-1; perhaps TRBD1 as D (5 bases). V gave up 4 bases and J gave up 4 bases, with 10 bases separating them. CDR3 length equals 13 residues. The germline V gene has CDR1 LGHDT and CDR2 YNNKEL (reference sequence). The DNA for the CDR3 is TGTGCCAGCAGCCTCGGTAGGGGCACTGAAGCTTTCTTT. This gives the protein CASSLGRGTEAFF.

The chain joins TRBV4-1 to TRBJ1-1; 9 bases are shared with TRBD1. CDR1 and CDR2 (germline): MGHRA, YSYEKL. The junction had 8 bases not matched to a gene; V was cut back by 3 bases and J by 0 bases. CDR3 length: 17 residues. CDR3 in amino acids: CASSQIGQGILNTEAFF. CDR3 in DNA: TGCGCCAGCAGCCAGATCGGACAGGGGATCTTGAACACTGAAGCTTTCTTT.

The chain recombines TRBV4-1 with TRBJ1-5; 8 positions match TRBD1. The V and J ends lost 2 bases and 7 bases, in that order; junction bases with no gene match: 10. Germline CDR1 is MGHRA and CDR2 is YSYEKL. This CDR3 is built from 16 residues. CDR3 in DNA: TGCGCCAGCAGCCAATTAACCGGGACAGGAAAACAGCCCCAGCATTTT. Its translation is CASSQLTGTGKQPQHF.

CDR3 residues: CASSIVGGTVLNQPQHF. The CDR3 bases are TGTGCCAGTAGTATAGTGGGCGGGACAGTCCTCAATCAGCCCCAGCATTTT. The rearrangement joins TRBV19 to TRBJ1-5; 7 nucleotides match TRBD1. The germline CDR1 and CDR2 sequences are LNHDA and SQIVND (reference sequence). The CDR3 spans 17 residues. The trim removed 1 base at V and 3 bases at J, leaving 9 bases unmatched.

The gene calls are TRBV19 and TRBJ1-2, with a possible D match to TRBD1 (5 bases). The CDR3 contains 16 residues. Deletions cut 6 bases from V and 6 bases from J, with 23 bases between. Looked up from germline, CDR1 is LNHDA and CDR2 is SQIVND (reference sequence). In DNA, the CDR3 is TGTGCCAGTAGACCCGTTCAGATCGGGGGTAGCGATGGCTACACCTTC. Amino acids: CASRPVQIGGSDGYTF.

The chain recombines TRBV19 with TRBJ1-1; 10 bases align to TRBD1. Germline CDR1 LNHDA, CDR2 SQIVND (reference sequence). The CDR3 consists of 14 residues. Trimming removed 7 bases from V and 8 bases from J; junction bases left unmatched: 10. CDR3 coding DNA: TGTGCCAGTATGGAACTCCGGGACAGGGGCGAAGCTTTCTTT. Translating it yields CASMELRDRGEAFF.

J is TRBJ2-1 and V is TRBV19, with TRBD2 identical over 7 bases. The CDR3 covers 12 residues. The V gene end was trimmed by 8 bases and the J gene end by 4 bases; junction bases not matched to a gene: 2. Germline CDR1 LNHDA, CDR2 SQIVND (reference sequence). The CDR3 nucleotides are TGTGCCAGTTCTAGCGGATACAATGAGCAGTTCTTC. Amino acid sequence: CASSSGYNEQFF.

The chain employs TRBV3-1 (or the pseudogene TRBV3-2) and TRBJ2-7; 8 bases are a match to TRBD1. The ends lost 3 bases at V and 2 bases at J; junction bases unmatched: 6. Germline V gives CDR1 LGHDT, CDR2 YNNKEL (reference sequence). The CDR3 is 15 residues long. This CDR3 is CASSQAGTGTYEQYF. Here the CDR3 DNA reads TGTGCCAGCAGCCAGGCCGGGACAGGTACCTACGAGCAGTACTTC.

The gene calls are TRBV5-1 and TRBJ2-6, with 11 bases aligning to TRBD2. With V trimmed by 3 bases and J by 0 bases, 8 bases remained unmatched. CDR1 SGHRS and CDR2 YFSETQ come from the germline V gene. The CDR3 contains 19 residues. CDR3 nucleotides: TGCGCCAGCAGCTCAAACCTAGCGGGGGGAAGCTCTGGGGCCAACGTCCTGACTTTC. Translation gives CASSSNLAGGSSGANVLTF.

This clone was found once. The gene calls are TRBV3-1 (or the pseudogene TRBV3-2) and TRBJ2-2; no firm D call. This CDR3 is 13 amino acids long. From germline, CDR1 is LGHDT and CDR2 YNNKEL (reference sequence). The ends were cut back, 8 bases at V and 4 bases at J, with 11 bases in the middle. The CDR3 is CASSSDSTGELFF. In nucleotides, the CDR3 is TGTGCCAGCTCCAGCGATTCCACCGGGGAGCTGTTTTTT.

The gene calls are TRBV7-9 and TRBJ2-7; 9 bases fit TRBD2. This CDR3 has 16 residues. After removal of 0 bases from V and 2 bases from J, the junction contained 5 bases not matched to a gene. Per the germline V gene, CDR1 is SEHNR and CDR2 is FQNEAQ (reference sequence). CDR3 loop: CASSLASTSGPYEQYF. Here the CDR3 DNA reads TGTGCCAGCAGCTTAGCGTCGACTAGCGGTCCCTACGAGCAGTACTTC.